These 9 T cell receptor beta chains share one sample of origin, sequenced in a study of CD8+ T cells in alopecia areata. Investigators isolated RNA and reverse transcribed it into cDNA to act as the sequencing template. Using immunoSEQ multiplex PCR, the repertoire was profiled, and TCRdb retains in-frame clones only, with some absent. The sample includes roughly 190,000 clones, approximately 60% seen only once; the top ten take about 0.65%. Treatment described: oral pan-JAK inhibitor, 5-10 mg twice daily. The sequencing used CD4+ T cells sorted from blood, collected at week 4, from a patient treated with tofacitinib. These receptors were collected from a human donor with alopecia areata.

The CDR3 sequence: CAWTGGRQETQYF. For the CDR3, the DNA is TGTGCCTGGACAGGGGGCAGGCAAGAGACCCAGTACTTC. V gene TRBV30 combines with J gene TRBJ2-5, with TRBD1 matching 8 bases. The V gene's germline CDR1 is GTSNPN and CDR2 SVGIG (reference sequence). V was clipped by 4 bases and J by 2 bases; unmatched bases: 3. The CDR3 sequence is 13 residues long.

The chain has TRBV25-1 and TRBJ2-5, with TRBD1 matching 10 bases. Looked up from germline, CDR1 is MGHDK and CDR2 is SYGVNS. This CDR3 comprises 16 residues. The V segment lost 2 bases and the J segment 3 bases; nucleotides outside the gene matches: 6. CDR3 coding DNA: TGTGCCAGCAGTGAAGATCTCGGGACAGGGGAAGAGACCCAGTACTTC. This encodes CASSEDLGTGEETQYF.

The chain links TRBV4-2 to TRBJ1-2; TRBD1 might be the D (5 bases). The V end lost 3 bases, the J end lost 0 bases, and 8 bases lay between the germline ends. Germline loops: CDR1 LGHNA, CDR2 YNFKEQ. The CDR3 is 14 amino acids. The CDR3, as DNA: TGTGCCAGCAGCCAGATGGACACTAACTATGGCTACACCTTC. Protein sequence: CASSQMDTNYGYTF.

The chain recombines TRBV2 with TRBJ2-4, with 7 bases identical to TRBD1. From germline, CDR1 is SNHLY and CDR2 FYNNEI. The V gene end was trimmed by 6 bases and the J gene end by 3 bases; junction bases not matched to a gene: 8. The CDR3 contains 15 residues. CDR3 sequence: CASRVNRDSKNIQYF. CDR3 coding DNA: TGTGCCAGCAGGGTAAACAGGGACAGCAAAAACATTCAGTACTTC.

The chain carries TRBV29-1 and TRBJ1-2; D call uncertain. Trimming pared 6 bases from V and 1 base from J, leaving 9 bases between. The CDR3 runs to 12 residues. Germline CDR1 reads SQVTM; CDR2 reads ANQGSEA. CDR3 sequence: CSVREYNYGYTF. CDR3 bases: TGCAGCGTCCGGGAATATAACTATGGCTACACCTTC.

This clone was detected only a few times. The chain employs TRBV23-1 and TRBJ1-4; no clear D gene. TRBV23-1 is noted as an ORF with a role that remains uncertain. The CDR3 runs to 11 residues. Trimming cost V 4 bases and J 8 bases, with 5 bases left between them. For the CDR3, the DNA is TGCGCCAGCAGTCCTGGAGAAAAACTGTTTTTT. Protein sequence: CASSPGEKLFF.

The J gene is TRBJ2-1, the V gene TRBV10-2; perhaps TRBD2 as D (5 bases). Germline lookup yields CDR1 WSHSY and CDR2 SAAADI. Trimming cost V 6 bases and J 5 bases, with 20 bases left between them. The CDR3 totals 16 residues. The CDR3 loop is CASRDEAGERDNEQFF. The CDR3 DNA is TGCGCCAGCAGGGACGAGGCCGGAGAGAGGGACAATGAGCAGTTCTTC.

This clone appeared once. V gene TRBV6-1 combines with J gene TRBJ1-1; D not resolved. The CDR3 totals 13 residues. V was clipped by 6 bases and J by 4 bases, with 12 bases between them. Germline-derived CDR1 and CDR2 are MNHNS and SASEGT. CDR3 in amino acids: CASSLREFTEAFF. Here the CDR3 DNA reads TGTGCCAGCAGCCTTCGAGAGTTCACTGAAGCTTTCTTT.

The J gene is TRBJ1-1, the V gene TRBV15; the D gene is possibly TRBD1 (5 bases). Trimming cost V 1 base and J 3 bases, with 9 bases left between them. Per germline, CDR1 LNHNV and CDR2 YYDKDF (reference sequence). CDR3 size: 14 residues. The CDR3 DNA follows: TGTGCCACCAGCAGAGGTGTCAGGGACACTGAAGCTTTCTTT. Encoded protein: CATSRGVRDTEAFF.